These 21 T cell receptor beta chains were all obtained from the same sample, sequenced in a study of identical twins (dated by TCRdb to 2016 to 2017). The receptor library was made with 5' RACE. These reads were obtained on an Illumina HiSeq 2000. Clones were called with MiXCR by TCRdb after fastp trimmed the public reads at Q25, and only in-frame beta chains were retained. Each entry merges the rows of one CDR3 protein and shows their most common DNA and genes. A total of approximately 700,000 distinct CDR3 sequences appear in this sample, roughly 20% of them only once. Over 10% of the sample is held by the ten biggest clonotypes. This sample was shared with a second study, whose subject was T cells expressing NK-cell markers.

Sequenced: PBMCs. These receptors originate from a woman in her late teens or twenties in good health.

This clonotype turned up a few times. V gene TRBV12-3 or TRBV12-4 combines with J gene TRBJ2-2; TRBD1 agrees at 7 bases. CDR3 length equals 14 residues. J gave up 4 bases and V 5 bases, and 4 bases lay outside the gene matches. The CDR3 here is CASSQGDSTGELFF. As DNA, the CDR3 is TGTGCCAGCAGTCAGGGGGATAGCACCGGGGAGCTGTTTTTT.

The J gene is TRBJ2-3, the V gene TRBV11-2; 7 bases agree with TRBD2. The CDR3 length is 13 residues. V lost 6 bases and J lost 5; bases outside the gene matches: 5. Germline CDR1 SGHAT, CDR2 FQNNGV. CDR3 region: CASRSAGVDTQYF. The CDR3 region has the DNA TGTGCCAGCAGAAGTGCGGGGGTAGATACGCAGTATTTT.

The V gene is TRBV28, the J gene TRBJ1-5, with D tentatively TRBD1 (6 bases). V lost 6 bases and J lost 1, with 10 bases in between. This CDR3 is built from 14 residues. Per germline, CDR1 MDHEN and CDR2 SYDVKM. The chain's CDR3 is CASRTGNSNQPQHF. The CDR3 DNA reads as TGTGCCAGCAGAACAGGGAACAGCAATCAGCCCCAGCATTTT. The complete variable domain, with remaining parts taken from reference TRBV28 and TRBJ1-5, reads DVKVTQSSRYLVKRTGEKVFLECVQDMDHENMFWYRQDPGLGLRLIYFSYDVKMKEKGDIPEGYSVSREKKERFSLILESASTNQTSMYLCASRTGNSNQPQHFGDGTRLSIL.

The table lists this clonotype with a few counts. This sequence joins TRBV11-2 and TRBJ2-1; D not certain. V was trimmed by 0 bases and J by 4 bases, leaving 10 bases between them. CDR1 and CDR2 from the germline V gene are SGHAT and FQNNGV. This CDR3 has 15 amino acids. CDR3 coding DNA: TGTGCCAGCAGCTTAGATCAACCCCAATACAATGAGCAGTTCTTC. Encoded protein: CASSLDQPQYNEQFF.

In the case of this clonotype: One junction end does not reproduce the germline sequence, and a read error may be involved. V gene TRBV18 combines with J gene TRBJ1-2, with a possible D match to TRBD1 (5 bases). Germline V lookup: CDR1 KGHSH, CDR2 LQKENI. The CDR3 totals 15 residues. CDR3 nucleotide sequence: TGTGCCAGCTCGCCACCGAGGACATCGAACTATGGCTACACCTTC. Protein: CASSPPRTSNYGYTF.

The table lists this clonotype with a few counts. The CDR3 DNA follows: TGTGCCATCAGTGAGAGGGACAGCTTGAACACTGAAGCTTTCTTT. Its translation: CAISERDSLNTEAFF. This chain joins TRBV10-3 and TRBJ1-1; 7 bases are a match to TRBD1. J gave up 0 bases and V 2 bases, and 3 bases lay outside the gene matches. The CDR3 contains 15 residues. CDR1 and CDR2 from the germline V gene are ENHRY and SYGVKD.

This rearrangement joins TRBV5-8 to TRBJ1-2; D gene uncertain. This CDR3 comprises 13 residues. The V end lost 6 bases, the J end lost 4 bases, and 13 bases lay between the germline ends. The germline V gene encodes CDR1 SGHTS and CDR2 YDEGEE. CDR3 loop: CASIRDLFYGYTF. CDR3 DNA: TGTGCCAGCATCAGAGACCTCTTCTATGGCTACACCTTC.

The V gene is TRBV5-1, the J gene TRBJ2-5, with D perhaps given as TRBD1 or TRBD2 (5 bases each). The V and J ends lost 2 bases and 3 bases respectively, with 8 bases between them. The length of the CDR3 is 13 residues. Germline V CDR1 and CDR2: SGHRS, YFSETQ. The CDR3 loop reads CASSFGTEETQYF. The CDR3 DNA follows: TGCGCCAGCAGCTTCGGGACCGAAGAGACCCAGTACTTC.

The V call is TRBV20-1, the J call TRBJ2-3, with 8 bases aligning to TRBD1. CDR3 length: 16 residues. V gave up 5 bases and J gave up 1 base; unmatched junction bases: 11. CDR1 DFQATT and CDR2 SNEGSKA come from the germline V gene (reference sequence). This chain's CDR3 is CSAHRPQGAGTDTQYF. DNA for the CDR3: TGCAGTGCTCACCGCCCCCAGGGGGCAGGCACAGATACGCAGTATTTT.

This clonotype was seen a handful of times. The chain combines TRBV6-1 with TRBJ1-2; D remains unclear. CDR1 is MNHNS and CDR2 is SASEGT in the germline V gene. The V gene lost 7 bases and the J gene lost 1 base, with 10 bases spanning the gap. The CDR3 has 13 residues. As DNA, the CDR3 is TGTGCCAGCATGGGAAAGGATAACTATGGCTACACCTTC. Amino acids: CASMGKDNYGYTF.

CDR3 loop: CSVESLAGRRELFF. The CDR3 coding sequence is TGCAGCGTTGAAAGCCTAGCGGGGCGACGGGAGCTGTTTTTT. This chain connects TRBV29-1 to TRBJ2-2, with 9 bases lining up with TRBD2. CDR3 length equals 14 residues. J lost 9 bases, V lost 2 bases, and 7 bases had no gene match. CDR1 SQVTM and CDR2 ANQGSEA come from the germline V gene.

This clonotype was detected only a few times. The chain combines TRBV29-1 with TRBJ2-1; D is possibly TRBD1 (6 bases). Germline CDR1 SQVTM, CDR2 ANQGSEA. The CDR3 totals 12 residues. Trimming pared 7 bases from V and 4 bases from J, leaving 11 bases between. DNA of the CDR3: TGCAGCGGGACAGAGCAATACAATGAGCAGTTCTTC. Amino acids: CSGTEQYNEQFF.

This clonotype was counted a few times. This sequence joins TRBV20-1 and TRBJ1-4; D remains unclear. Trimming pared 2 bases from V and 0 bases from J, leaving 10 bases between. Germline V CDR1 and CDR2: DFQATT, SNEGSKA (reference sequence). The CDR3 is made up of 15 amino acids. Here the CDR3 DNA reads TGCAGTGCTAGACCCCCAATTGCAACTAATGAAAAACTGTTTTTT. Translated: CSARPPIATNEKLFF.

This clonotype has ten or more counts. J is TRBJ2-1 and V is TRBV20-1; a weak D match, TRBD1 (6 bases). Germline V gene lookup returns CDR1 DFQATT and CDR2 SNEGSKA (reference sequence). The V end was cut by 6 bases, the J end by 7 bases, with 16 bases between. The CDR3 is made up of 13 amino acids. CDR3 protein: CSASRTRGNEQFF. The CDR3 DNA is TGCAGTGCATCCCGGACGAGGGGGAATGAGCAGTTCTTC.

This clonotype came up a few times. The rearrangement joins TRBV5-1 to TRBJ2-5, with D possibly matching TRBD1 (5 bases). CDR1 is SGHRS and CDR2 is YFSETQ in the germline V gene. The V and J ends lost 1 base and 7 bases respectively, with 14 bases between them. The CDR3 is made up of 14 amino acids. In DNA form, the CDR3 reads TGCGCCAGCAGCTTGTTAAGGGGCCTGGGGACCCAGTACTTC. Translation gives CASSLLRGLGTQYF.

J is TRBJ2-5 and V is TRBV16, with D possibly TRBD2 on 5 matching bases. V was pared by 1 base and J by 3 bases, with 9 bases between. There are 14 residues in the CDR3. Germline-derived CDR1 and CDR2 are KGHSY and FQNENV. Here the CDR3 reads CASSQYNGKETQYF. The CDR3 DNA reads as TGTGCCAGCAGCCAATATAACGGGAAAGAGACCCAGTACTTC.

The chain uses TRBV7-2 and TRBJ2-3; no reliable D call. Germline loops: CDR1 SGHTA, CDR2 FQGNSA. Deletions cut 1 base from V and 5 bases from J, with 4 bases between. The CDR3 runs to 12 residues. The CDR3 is CASSLDIDTQYF. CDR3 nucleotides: TGTGCCAGCAGCTTAGACATAGATACGCAGTATTTT.

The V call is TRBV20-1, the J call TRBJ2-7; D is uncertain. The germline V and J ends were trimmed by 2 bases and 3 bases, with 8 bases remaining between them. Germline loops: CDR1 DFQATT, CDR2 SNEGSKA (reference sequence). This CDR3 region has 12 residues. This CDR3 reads CSARYRDYEQYF. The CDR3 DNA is TGCAGTGCTAGATACAGAGACTACGAGCAGTACTTC.

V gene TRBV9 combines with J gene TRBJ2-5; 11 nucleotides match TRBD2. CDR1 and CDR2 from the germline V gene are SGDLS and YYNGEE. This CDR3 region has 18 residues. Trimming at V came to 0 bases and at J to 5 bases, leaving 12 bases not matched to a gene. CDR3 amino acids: CASSVAPPLAGALETQYF. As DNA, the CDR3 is TGTGCCAGCAGCGTAGCTCCACCACTAGCGGGAGCGTTGGAGACCCAGTACTTC.

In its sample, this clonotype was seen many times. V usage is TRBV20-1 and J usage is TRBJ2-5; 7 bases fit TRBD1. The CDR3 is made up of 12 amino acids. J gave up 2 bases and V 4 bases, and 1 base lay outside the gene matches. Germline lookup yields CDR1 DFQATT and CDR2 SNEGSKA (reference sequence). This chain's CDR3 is CSAKTGQETQYF. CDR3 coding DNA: TGCAGTGCTAAGACAGGGCAAGAGACCCAGTACTTC.

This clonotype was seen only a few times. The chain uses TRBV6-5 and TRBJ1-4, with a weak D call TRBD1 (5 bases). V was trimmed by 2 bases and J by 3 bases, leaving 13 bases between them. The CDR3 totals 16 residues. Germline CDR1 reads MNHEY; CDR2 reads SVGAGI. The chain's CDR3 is CASSYGRRQSNEKLFF. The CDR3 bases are TGTGCCAGCAGTTACGGGAGAAGACAGTCTAATGAAAAACTGTTTTTT.